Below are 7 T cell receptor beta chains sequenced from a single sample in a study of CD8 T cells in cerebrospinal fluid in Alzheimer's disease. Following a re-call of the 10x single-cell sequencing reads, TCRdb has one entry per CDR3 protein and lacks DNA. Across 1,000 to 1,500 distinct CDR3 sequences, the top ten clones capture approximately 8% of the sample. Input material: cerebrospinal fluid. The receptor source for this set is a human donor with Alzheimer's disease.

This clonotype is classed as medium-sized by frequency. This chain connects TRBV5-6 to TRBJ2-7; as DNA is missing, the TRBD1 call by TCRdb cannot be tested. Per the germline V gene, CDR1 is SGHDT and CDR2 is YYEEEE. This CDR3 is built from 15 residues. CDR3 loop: CASSSGTGLSYEQYF. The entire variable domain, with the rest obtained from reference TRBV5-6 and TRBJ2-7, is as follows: DAGVTQSPTHLIKTRGQQVTLRCSPKSGHDTVSWYQQALGQGPQFIFQYYEEEERQRGNFPDRFSGHQFPNYSSELNVNALLLGDSALYLCASSSGTGLSYEQYFGPGTRLTVT.

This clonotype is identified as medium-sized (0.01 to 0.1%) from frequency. CDR3 amino acids: CAISGDMDRGLYGYTF. The chain has TRBV10-3 and TRBJ1-2; there is no DNA to check the TCRdb D call of TRBD1. This CDR3 region has 16 residues. Germline loops: CDR1 ENHRY, CDR2 SYGVKD.

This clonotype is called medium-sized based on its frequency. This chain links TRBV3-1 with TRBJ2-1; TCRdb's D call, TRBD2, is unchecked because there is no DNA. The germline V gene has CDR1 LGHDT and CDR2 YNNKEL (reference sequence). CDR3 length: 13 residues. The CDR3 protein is CASSRPPDHEQFF.

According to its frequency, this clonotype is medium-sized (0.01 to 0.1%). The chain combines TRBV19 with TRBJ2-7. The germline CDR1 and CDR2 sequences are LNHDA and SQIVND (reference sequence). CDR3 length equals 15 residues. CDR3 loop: CASSPSTGSSAEQYF.

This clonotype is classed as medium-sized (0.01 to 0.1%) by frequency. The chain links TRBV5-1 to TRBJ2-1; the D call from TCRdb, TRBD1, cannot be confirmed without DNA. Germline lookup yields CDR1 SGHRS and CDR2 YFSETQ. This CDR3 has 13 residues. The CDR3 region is CASSTDRVTEQFF.

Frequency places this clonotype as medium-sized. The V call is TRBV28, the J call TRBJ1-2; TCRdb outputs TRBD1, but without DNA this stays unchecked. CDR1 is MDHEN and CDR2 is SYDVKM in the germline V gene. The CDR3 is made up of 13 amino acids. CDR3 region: CASSLPGAYGYTF.

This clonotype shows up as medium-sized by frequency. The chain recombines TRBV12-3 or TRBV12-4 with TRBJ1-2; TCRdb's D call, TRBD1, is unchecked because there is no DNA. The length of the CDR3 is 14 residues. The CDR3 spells CASSIGTGGHGYTF.